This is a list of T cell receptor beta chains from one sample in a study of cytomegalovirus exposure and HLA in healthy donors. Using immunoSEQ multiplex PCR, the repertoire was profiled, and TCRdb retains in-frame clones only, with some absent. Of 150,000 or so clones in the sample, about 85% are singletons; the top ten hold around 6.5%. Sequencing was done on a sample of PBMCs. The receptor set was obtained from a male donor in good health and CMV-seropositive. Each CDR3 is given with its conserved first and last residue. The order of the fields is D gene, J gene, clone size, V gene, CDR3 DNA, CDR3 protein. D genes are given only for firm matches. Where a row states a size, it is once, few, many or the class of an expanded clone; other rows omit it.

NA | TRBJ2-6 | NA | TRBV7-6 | TGTGCCAGCAGCTTAGCAATAGGAGCTGGGGCCAACGTCCTGACTTTC | CASSLAIGAGANVLTF
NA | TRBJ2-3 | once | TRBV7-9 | TGTGCCAGCAGAGTACTCCCAGATACGCAGTATTTT | CASRVLPDTQYF
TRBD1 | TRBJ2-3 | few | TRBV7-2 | TGTGCCAGCAGCCAGGAGGGGACAGGGGGTTCAAATACGCAGTATTTT | CASSQEGTGGSNTQYF
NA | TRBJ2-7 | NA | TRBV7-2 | TGTGCCAGCAGCTTAATTGTGGGAGAGATCTCCTACGAGCAGTACTTC | CASSLIVGEISYEQYF
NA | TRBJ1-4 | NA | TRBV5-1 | TGCGCCAGCAGCTTGGACGGTTCTGCAACTAATGAAAAACTGTTTTTT | CASSLDGSATNEKLFF
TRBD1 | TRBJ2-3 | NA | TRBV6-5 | TGTGCCGGCCGGGACAGTTCAGATACGCAGTATTTT | CAGRDSSDTQYF
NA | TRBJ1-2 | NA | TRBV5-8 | TGTGCCAGCAGCTGGGGCCGTGAGGGCTACACCTTC | CASSWGREGYTF
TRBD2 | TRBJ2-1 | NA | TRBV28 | TGTGCCAGCAGTTTATTCCGGGCGGGAGGGAATGAGCAGTTCTTC | CASSLFRAGGNEQFF
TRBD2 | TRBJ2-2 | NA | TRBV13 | TGTGCCAGCAGCCCCCCTAGCGGGAGAATGACCGGGGAGCTGTTTTTT | CASSPPSGRMTGELFF
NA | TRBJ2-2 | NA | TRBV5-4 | TGTGCCAGCAGCGTCGGGCGGGTGACGAACACCGGGGAGCTGTTTTTT | CASSVGRVTNTGELFF
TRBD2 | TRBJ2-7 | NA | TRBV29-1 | TGCAGCGTTGAGGAGGGGAGCGGGGAAGGCTACGAGCAGTACTTC | CSVEEGSGEGYEQYF
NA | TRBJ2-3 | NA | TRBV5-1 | TGCGCCAGCAGCCCCAATCCAGGGGTAAGAGATACGCAGTATTTT | CASSPNPGVRDTQYF
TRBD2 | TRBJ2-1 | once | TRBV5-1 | TGCGCCAGCAGAGGGACTAGCGGGAGCAATGAGCAGTTCTTC | CASRGTSGSNEQFF
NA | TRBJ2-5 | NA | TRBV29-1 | TGCAGCGTCCCCATGGGGGCCGGAGAGACCCAGTACTTC | CSVPMGAGETQYF
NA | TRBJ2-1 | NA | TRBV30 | TGTGCCTGGAGTGTACGGCGGCTAGCTGGTCAACTCCACAATGAGCAGTTCTTC | CAWSVRRLAGQLHNEQFF
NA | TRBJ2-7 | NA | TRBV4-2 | TGTGCCAGCAGCCAAAATAGCGGTCCCGGGGCCGAGCAGTACTTC | CASSQNSGPGAEQYF
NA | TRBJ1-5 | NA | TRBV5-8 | TGTGCCAGCAGCCGTAGAACCGGAGGTAATCAGCCCCAGCATTTT | CASSRRTGGNQPQHF
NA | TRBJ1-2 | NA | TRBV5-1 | TGCGCCAGCAGTATCCAGGGAAACTATGGCTACACCTTC | CASSIQGNYGYTF
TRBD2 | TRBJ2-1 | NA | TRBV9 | TGTGCCAGCAGCGGTAGCGGGGGATCCTACAATGAGCAGTTCTTC | CASSGSGGSYNEQFF
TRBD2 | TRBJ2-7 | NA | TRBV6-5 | TGTGCCAGCAGTTACTCCGGACTAGATTTCTACGAGCAGTACTTC | CASSYSGLDFYEQYF
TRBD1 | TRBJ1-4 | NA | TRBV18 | TGTGCCAGCTCACTCCGGGACAGGGGGCCAACTAATGAAAAACTGTTTTTT | CASSLRDRGPTNEKLFF
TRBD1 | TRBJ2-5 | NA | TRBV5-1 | TGCGCCAGCAGCTTGGGGGACGGTGGACAGGGGACCCAGTACTTC | CASSLGDGGQGTQYF
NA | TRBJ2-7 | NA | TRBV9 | TGTGCCAGCAGCGTAGACAGCGGCGAGCAGTACTTC | CASSVDSGEQYF
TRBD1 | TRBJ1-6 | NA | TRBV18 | TGTGCCAGCTCACCACTCGACAGGGGGAGGGATTCACCCCTCCACTTT | CASSPLDRGRDSPLHF
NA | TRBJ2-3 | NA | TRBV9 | TGTGCCAGCAACCTCCAGGGAAACACAGATACGCAGTATTTT | CASNLQGNTDTQYF
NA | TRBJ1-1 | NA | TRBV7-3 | TGTGCCAGCAGCCCCAACCCCTTAGTAAACCGGGGAGGGAACACTGAAGCTTTCTTT | CASSPNPLVNRGGNTEAFF
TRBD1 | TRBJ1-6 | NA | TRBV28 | TGTGCCAGCCGGGGGCTGGACAGGGGCTCCTATAATTCACCCCTCCACTTT | CASRGLDRGSYNSPLHF
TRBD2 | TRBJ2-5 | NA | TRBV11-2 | TGTGCCAGCAGCTTAGGGACTAGCGGGAGCCGCGGAGAGACCCAGTACTTC | CASSLGTSGSRGETQYF
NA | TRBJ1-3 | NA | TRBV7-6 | TGTGCCAGCAGCTCCCCGGGGTTCTCCGGAAACACCATATATTTT | CASSSPGFSGNTIYF
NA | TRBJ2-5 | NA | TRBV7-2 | TGTGCCAGCAGCTTAAACAGGGTTTGGGGAGAGACCCAGTACTTC | CASSLNRVWGETQYF
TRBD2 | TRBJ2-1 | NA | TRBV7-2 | TGTGCCAGCAGCTCTTTGGGACTAGGCAATGAGCAGTTCTTC | CASSSLGLGNEQFF
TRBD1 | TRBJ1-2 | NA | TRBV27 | TGTGCCAGCAGTTCCGGACAGGGGGCGGGCTATGGCTACACCTTC | CASSSGQGAGYGYTF
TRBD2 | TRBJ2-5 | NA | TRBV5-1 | TGCGCCAGCAGCTTGGGGACTAGCGGGATCTCCCAAGAGACCCAGTACTTC | CASSLGTSGISQETQYF
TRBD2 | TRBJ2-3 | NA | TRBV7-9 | TGTGCCAGCAGCGGACTAGCGGGAGTAAAAGATACGCAGTATTTT | CASSGLAGVKDTQYF
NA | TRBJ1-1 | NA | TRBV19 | TGTGCCAGTAGTATGTTGCTGGAGGGTGAAGCTTTCTTT | CASSMLLEGEAFF